Listed below are T cell receptor beta chains from one sample, sequenced in a study of long-term antiretroviral therapy in people with HIV. Here immunoSEQ multiplex PCR was the method, and the copy in TCRdb shows in-frame clones only, minus some. The table lists approximately 29,000 clones, roughly 78% of them singletons. Sequenced here: unsorted PBMCs, sampled 1.5 years before starting antiretroviral therapy. These receptors originate from a man aged 18 to 29 with HIV. The CDR3 runs from the conserved cysteine through the conserved F or W. The D gene is left open where the match is weak. For some rows the clone size is stated as once, few or many, or as a class when expanded; others skip it.

clone size	V gene	J gene	D gene	CDR3 protein	CDR3 DNA
.	TRBV9	TRBJ1-5	.	CASSVGGGLSQPQHF	TGTGCCAGCAGCGTAGGAGGTGGGTTGAGCCAGCCCCAGCATTTT
.	TRBV30	TRBJ1-5	.	CAWTRQASNQPQHF	TGTGCCTGGACCAGACAGGCTAGCAATCAGCCCCAGCATTTT
.	TRBV30	TRBJ1-1	.	CAWSQGLTEAFF	TGTGCCTGGTCCCAGGGGCTTACTGAAGCTTTCTTT
.	TRBV9	TRBJ1-6	.	CASSPSTNNSPLHF	TGTGCCAGCAGCCCGAGTACCAACAATTCACCCCTCCACTTT
.	TRBV4-2	TRBJ2-1	TRBD1	CASSQLPGQGVNEQFF	TGTGCCAGCAGCCAACTCCCGGGACAGGGGGTAAATGAGCAGTTCTTC
.	TRBV4-3	TRBJ2-1	TRBD2	CASSQEVLAGVHEQFF	TGCGCCAGCAGCCAAGAGGTCCTAGCGGGAGTTCATGAGCAGTTCTTC
few	TRBV18	TRBJ1-2	.	CASSPTPDRSPLIGYTF	TGTGCCAGCTCTCCGACTCCAGACAGATCCCCTCTTATTGGCTACACCTTC
.	TRBV11-2	TRBJ2-7	.	CASSHSYEQYF	TGTGCCAGCAGCCACTCCTACGAGCAGTACTTC
.	TRBV4-2	TRBJ1-6	.	CASVRRDGDNSPLHF	TGTGCCAGCGTCCGCCGGGACGGGGATAATTCACCCCTCCACTTT
once	TRBV10-3	TRBJ1-3	.	CAISERGISGNTIYF	TGTGCCATCAGTGAGAGGGGTATCTCTGGAAACACCATATATTTT
.	TRBV5-4	TRBJ1-2	.	CASSLDGYGYTF	TGTGCCAGCAGCTTGGATGGCTATGGCTACACCTTC
.	TRBV2	TRBJ1-4	.	CASRLRGGGEKLFF	TGTGCCAGCCGTTTAAGGGGTGGAGGGGAAAAACTGTTTTTT
.	TRBV7-3	TRBJ1-1	TRBD1	CASSSTGANTEAFF	TGTGCCAGCAGCTCGACAGGGGCTAACACTGAAGCTTTCTTT
once	TRBV11-1	TRBJ2-1	TRBD1	CASSLEGTGKNEQFF	TGTGCCAGCAGCTTAGAGGGGACAGGGAAAAATGAGCAGTTCTTC
large	TRBV19	TRBJ2-1	TRBD2	CATTLGGGSYNEQFF	TGTGCCACAACTCTTGGCGGGGGCTCCTACAATGAGCAGTTCTTC
.	TRBV7-8	TRBJ2-1	TRBD2	CASSLRRAGASYNEQFF	TGTGCCAGCAGCCTACGAAGAGCGGGGGCCAGCTACAATGAGCAGTTCTTC
.	TRBV5-6	TRBJ2-5	.	CASSFLGQETQYF	TGTGCCAGCAGCTTTCTAGGCCAAGAGACCCAGTACTTC
.	TRBV9	TRBJ2-2	TRBD1	CASSGQGAQSTGELFF	TGTGCCAGCAGCGGACAGGGGGCGCAGAGCACCGGGGAGCTGTTTTTT
.	TRBV12-1	TRBJ2-3	.	CASSSTSGASTDTQYF	TGTGCCAGCAGCTCCACTAGCGGGGCCTCCACAGATACGCAGTATTTT
.	TRBV9	TRBJ2-3	.	CASSVGHGPVDPQYF	TGTGCCAGCAGCGTAGGGCACGGCCCGGTGGATCCGCAGTATTTT
.	TRBV28	TRBJ1-2	.	CATQVGANYGYTF	TGTGCCACCCAAGTAGGCGCTAACTATGGCTACACCTTC
.	TRBV12-2	TRBJ1-6	.	CASRLESPLHF	TGTGCAAGTCGCTTAGAGTCACCCCTCCACTTT
few	TRBV15	TRBJ2-5	.	CATSLWTGDQETQYF	TGTGCCACCTCGCTTTGGACTGGCGACCAAGAGACCCAGTACTTC
.	TRBV6-5	TRBJ2-1	.	CASSYSSSQEFNEQFF	TGTGCCAGCAGTTACTCGAGTAGTCAGGAGTTCAATGAGCAGTTCTTC
.	TRBV4-1	TRBJ2-5	.	CASSQDIGVRRKTQYF	TGCGCCAGCAGCCAAGATATAGGGGTTCGGAGGAAGACCCAGTACTTC
.	TRBV9	TRBJ1-1	.	CASSDSLYTEAFF	TGTGCCAGCAGCGATAGCCTCTACACTGAAGCTTTCTTT
.	TRBV5-4	TRBJ2-1	TRBD2	CASSSPGLDYNEQFF	TGTGCCAGCAGCTCTCCGGGACTAGACTACAATGAGCAGTTCTTC
.	TRBV6-6	TRBJ1-1	.	CASSYMSTEAFF	TGTGCCAGCAGTTACATGTCCACTGAAGCTTTCTTT
.	TRBV6-6	TRBJ1-4	.	CASRNGATNEKLFF	TGTGCCAGCAGGAACGGGGCAACTAATGAAAAACTGTTTTTT
.	TRBV6-5	TRBJ2-1	.	CASSYTQGRANNEQFF	TGTGCCAGCAGTTATACACAGGGGAGGGCTAACAATGAGCAGTTCTTC
.	TRBV29-1	TRBJ2-7	.	CSVTVWAGSYEQYF	TGCAGCGTCACCGTGTGGGCAGGGTCCTACGAGCAGTACTTC
few	TRBV6-5	TRBJ2-7	.	CASSYPQDGYYEQYF	TGTGCCAGCAGTTACCCCCAAGATGGGTACTACGAGCAGTACTTC
.	TRBV5-6	TRBJ2-7	TRBD1	CASSLGTGGGREQYF	TGTGCCAGCAGCTTGGGGACAGGGGGAGGTAGGGAGCAGTACTTC
few	TRBV7-9	TRBJ2-2	.	CASSSTRVRSGELFF	TGTGCCAGCAGCTCTACGCGGGTTCGGAGCGGGGAGCTGTTTTTT
.	TRBV27	TRBJ2-3	TRBD2	CASSLVGGGAGVDTQYF	TGTGCCAGCAGTTTAGTCGGCGGGGGGGCCGGAGTAGATACGCAGTATTTT
.	TRBV10-3	TRBJ2-5	TRBD2	CAISASSGVKETQYF	TGTGCCATCAGTGCCTCTAGCGGGGTGAAAGAGACCCAGTACTTC
.	TRBV2	TRBJ2-1	TRBD2	CASTLAVYNEQFF	TGTGCCAGCACGCTAGCGGTGTACAATGAGCAGTTCTTC